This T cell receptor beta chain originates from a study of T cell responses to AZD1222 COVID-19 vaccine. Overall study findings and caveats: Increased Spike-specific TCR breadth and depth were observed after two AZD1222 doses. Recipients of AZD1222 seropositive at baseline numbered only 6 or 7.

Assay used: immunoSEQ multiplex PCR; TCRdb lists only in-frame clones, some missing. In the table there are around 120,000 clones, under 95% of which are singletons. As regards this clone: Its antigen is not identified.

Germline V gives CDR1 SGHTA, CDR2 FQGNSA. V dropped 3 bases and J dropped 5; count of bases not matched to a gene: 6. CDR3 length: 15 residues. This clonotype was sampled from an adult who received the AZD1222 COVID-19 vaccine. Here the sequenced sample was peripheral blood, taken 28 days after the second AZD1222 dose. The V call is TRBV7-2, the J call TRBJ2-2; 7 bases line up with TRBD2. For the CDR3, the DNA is TGTGCCAGCAGCTTCTCGGCGGGGGAAACCGGGGAGCTGTTTTTT. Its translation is CASSFSAGETGELFF.